What follows are 27 T cell receptor beta chains derived from one specimen sequenced in a study of PD-L1 blockade in urothelial cancer. Generated by immunoSEQ multiplex PCR, the TCRdb table keeps only in-frame clones and is missing some. The table lists fewer than 45,000 clones, over 75% of them singletons. The sequencing here drew on PBMCs, taken around atezolizumab (anti-PD-L1) treatment. Source of these receptors: a man between 65 and 85 years old with urothelial cancer.

This clone was counted only a few times. The chain joins TRBV20-1 to TRBJ2-7; tentative D call: TRBD1 (5 bases). Trimming left V 6 bases short and J 6 bases short, with 12 bases between. The CDR3 runs 11 residues. CDR1 and CDR2 (germline): DFQATT, SNEGSKA (reference sequence). The CDR3 region is CSAKQVGEQYF. The CDR3 nucleotides read TGCAGTGCAAAACAGGTGGGCGAGCAGTACTTC.

The rearrangement uses TRBV27 and TRBJ2-3, with a weak D call TRBD1 (6 bases). This CDR3 contains 15 residues. V gave up 10 bases and J gave up 0 bases, with 17 bases separating them. CDR1 and CDR2 (germline): MNHEY, SMNVEV (reference sequence). The CDR3 loop is CATREQGVSTDTQYF. Written as DNA, the CDR3 is TGTGCCACCCGAGAACAGGGAGTTAGCACAGATACGCAGTATTTT.

This clone has a handful of counts. The chain carries TRBV7-2 and TRBJ2-7; 8 bases align to TRBD1. The CDR3 covers 11 residues. CDR1 SGHTA and CDR2 FQGNSA come from the germline V gene. Trimming removed 6 bases from V and 12 bases from J; junction bases left unmatched: 7. Here the CDR3 reads CASRDRAELYF. CDR3 nucleotide sequence: TGTGCCAGCAGGGACAGGGCCGAACTGTACTTC.

The chain is built from TRBV6-5 and TRBJ1-1; 7 nucleotides match TRBD1. Germline-derived CDR1 and CDR2 are MNHEY and SVGAGI. CDR3 length equals 13 residues. V lost 8 bases, J lost 0 bases, and 3 bases stayed unmatched. CDR3 in DNA: TGTGCCAGCCGCGGACAGGTGAACACTGAAGCTTTCTTT. It codes for CASRGQVNTEAFF.

The genes are TRBV19 and TRBJ2-3; tentatively, D is TRBD2 (5 bases). The germline gives CDR1 LNHDA, CDR2 SQIVND (reference sequence). The CDR3 runs to 14 residues. The V end was cut by 5 bases, the J end by 3 bases, with 12 bases between. The CDR3 nucleotides are TGTGCCAGTAGTTCTACGAGGAGGACAGATACGCAGTATTTT. The encoded protein is CASSSTRRTDTQYF.

Only a few counts were recorded for this clone. This chain joins TRBV7-9 and TRBJ1-4; 8 nucleotides agree with TRBD1. Germline assignment: CDR1 SEHNR and CDR2 FQNEAQ (reference sequence). This CDR3 is 14 amino acids long. J was trimmed by 8 bases and V by 4 bases; bases with no gene match: 6. The DNA of the CDR3 is TGTGCCAGCAGCTCGCAGGGGGCGAACGAAAAACTGTTTTTT. This gives the protein CASSSQGANEKLFF.

The chain recombines TRBV27 with TRBJ1-2; 9 bases are a match to TRBD1. The junction had 12 bases not matched to a gene; V was cut back by 5 bases and J by 8 bases. The CDR3 is 15 amino acids. Germline CDR1 reads MNHEY; CDR2 reads SMNVEV (reference sequence). The chain's CDR3 is CASSPTRTGAIGYTF. As DNA, the CDR3 is TGTGCCAGCAGTCCGACCCGGACAGGGGCGATCGGCTACACCTTC.

This chain uses TRBV29-1 with TRBJ2-3; D remains ambiguous. Germline loops: CDR1 SQVTM, CDR2 ANQGSEA. V was clipped by 5 bases and J by 6 bases, with 9 bases between them. The CDR3 has 11 amino acids. CDR3 region: CSVLEADTQYF. The CDR3 DNA reads as TGCAGCGTTCTAGAAGCCGATACGCAGTATTTT.

The chain carries TRBV7-7 and TRBJ2-2; TRBD2 is a possible D gene (5 bases). CDR1 and CDR2 from the germline V gene are SSHAT and FNYEAQ (reference sequence). Trimming removed 5 bases from V and 1 base from J, with 11 bases in between. This CDR3 is built from 15 residues. This chain's CDR3 is CASSRSGLNTGELFF. The CDR3 DNA reads as TGTGCCAGCAGCCGCAGTGGACTGAACACCGGGGAGCTGTTTTTT. Drawing the rest from reference TRBV7-7 and TRBJ2-2, the complete variable domain is GAGVSQSPRYKVTKRGQDVTLRCDPISSHATLYWYQQALGQGPEFLTYFNYEAQPDKSGLPSDRFSAERPEGSISTLTIQRTEQRDSAMYRCASSRSGLNTGELFFGEGSRLTVL.

The gene calls are TRBV2 and TRBJ2-1, with D possibly being TRBD1 (7 bases). V was shortened by 4 bases and J by 8 bases, with 12 bases between the two germline ends. This CDR3 has 13 amino acids. The germline gives CDR1 SNHLY, CDR2 FYNNEI. CDR3 bases: TGTGCCAGCAGTGTCGGAGGGGGCGATGAGCAGTTCTTC. Amino acids: CASSVGGGDEQFF. The full variable domain, with the rest looked up from reference TRBV2 and TRBJ2-1, is EPEVTQTPSHQVTQMGQEVILRCVPISNHLYFYWYRQILGQKVEFLVSFYNNEISEKSEIFDDQFSVERPDGSNFTLKIRSTKLEDSAMYFCASSVGGGDEQFFGPGTRLTVL.

V gene TRBV7-2 combines with J gene TRBJ1-5, with 7 nucleotides matching TRBD1. The CDR3 consists of 17 residues. After removal of 3 bases from V and 0 bases from J, the junction contained 8 bases not matched to a gene. Germline V gene sequence: CDR1 SGHTA, CDR2 FQGNSA. As DNA, the CDR3 is TGTGCCAGCAGCTTTGGAGTTGGGACAGTTAGCAATCAGCCCCAGCATTTT. It is translated as CASSFGVGTVSNQPQHF. Full variable domain (rest looked up from reference TRBV7-2 and TRBJ1-5): GAGVSQSPSNKVTEKGKDVELRCDPISGHTALYWYRQSLGQGLEFLIYFQGNSAPDKSGLPSDRFSAERTGGSVSTLTIQRTQQEDSAVYLCASSFGVGTVSNQPQHFGDGTRLSIL.

The genes are TRBV25-1 and TRBJ2-5; 9 bases match TRBD2. CDR1 is MGHDK, CDR2 SYGVNS, per germline. V dropped 5 bases and J dropped 2; count of bases not matched to a gene: 6. CDR3 length: 15 residues. CDR3 protein: CASSSTSGPQETQYF. CDR3 nucleotides: TGTGCCAGCAGTTCCACTAGCGGGCCACAAGAGACCCAGTACTTC.

The chain employs TRBV30 and TRBJ2-7, with 8 bases identical to TRBD2. Trimming took 2 bases from V and 0 from J; bases not matched to a gene: 3. Germline CDR1 reads GTSNPN; CDR2 reads SVGIG (reference sequence). The CDR3 length is 14 residues. CDR3 amino acids: CAWSFGGASYEQYF. The CDR3 DNA sequence: TGTGCCTGGAGTTTCGGGGGGGCCTCCTACGAGCAGTACTTC.

V is TRBV28 and J is TRBJ2-5, with 8 bases aligning to TRBD2. The CDR3 extends over 16 amino acids. V shed 5 bases and J 9 bases; nucleotides not matched to a gene: 17. The germline gives CDR1 MDHEN, CDR2 SYDVKM. CDR3 bases: TGTGCCAGCAGTCCGCCTGGGAAGCGGGGGCAAGAAGCCCAGTACTTC. Its protein product is CASSPPGKRGQEAQYF.

The chain recombines TRBV2 with TRBJ1-4, with TRBD1 as a possible D gene (6 bases). The CDR3 is 14 residues long. CDR1 is SNHLY, CDR2 FYNNEI, per germline. With 5 bases removed from V and 7 bases from J, the gap between germline ends came to 14 bases. CDR3 loop: CASSPTRGVEKLFF. The DNA for the CDR3 is TGTGCCAGCAGTCCTACCAGGGGTGTTGAAAAACTGTTTTTT.

J is TRBJ2-7 and V is TRBV30, with 7 bases lining up with TRBD1. CDR3 length equals 13 residues. J gave up 3 bases and V 4 bases, and 6 bases lay outside the gene matches. Per germline, CDR1 GTSNPN and CDR2 SVGIG (reference sequence). DNA of the CDR3: TGTGCCTGGAACAAGGGACAGAACTACGAGCAGTACTTC. It encodes CAWNKGQNYEQYF.

The V and J genes are TRBV9 and TRBJ1-1; 9 nucleotides line up with TRBD1. The CDR3 sequence is 14 residues long. J gave up 3 bases and V 4 bases, and 4 bases lay outside the gene matches. Germline V lookup: CDR1 SGDLS, CDR2 YYNGEE. Here the CDR3 DNA reads TGTGCCAGCAGCCCAAGGACAGGGGACACTGAAGCTTTCTTT. Translation: CASSPRTGDTEAFF.

This chain uses TRBV30 with TRBJ1-5, with unresolved D. The V gene's germline CDR1 is GTSNPN and CDR2 SVGIG (reference sequence). The CDR3 is 14 amino acids. The V gene lost 5 bases and the J gene lost 4 bases, with 15 bases spanning the gap. The CDR3 coding sequence is TGTGCCTGGTCCTCTTCTAAATTAAATCAGCCCCAGCATTTT. Amino acid sequence: CAWSSSKLNQPQHF.

The CDR3 DNA follows: TGTGCCAGCAGACGACAGGTCTCCAGCACAGATACGCAGTATTTT. The encoded protein is CASRRQVSSTDTQYF. V usage is TRBV6-5 and J usage is TRBJ2-3, with D maybe TRBD1 (6 bases). The CDR3 totals 15 residues. CDR1 MNHEY and CDR2 SVGAGI come from the germline V gene. V was clipped by 6 bases and J by 0 bases, with 13 bases between them.

J is TRBJ2-5 and V is TRBV5-1, with 8 bases that match TRBD2. This CDR3 region has 16 residues. V shed 4 bases, J shed 5 bases, and the junction held 13 bases outside the gene matches. The germline CDR1 and CDR2 sequences are SGHRS and YFSETQ. CDR3 coding DNA: TGCGCCAGCAGCCCCCGCGGGGGTAGCGGGAAGGAGACCCAGTACTTC. This sequence encodes CASSPRGGSGKETQYF.

The chain combines TRBV4-3 with TRBJ1-1; 11 bases are a match to TRBD1. After removal of 0 bases from V and 10 bases from J, the junction contained 10 bases not matched to a gene. This CDR3 is 16 amino acids long. In germline, CDR1 is LGHNA, CDR2 YSLEER. The CDR3 nucleotides are TGCGCCAGCAGCCAAGAGGGGACAGGGGGTGGATATCGAGCTTTCTTT. Amino acids: CASSQEGTGGGYRAFF.

The V and J genes are TRBV19 and TRBJ1-5; 7 bases line up with TRBD1. The CDR3 spans 14 residues. J was trimmed by 2 bases and V by 8 bases; bases with no gene match: 6. Germline V gene lookup returns CDR1 LNHDA and CDR2 SQIVND (reference sequence). CDR3 bases: TGTGCCAGTGGGTTAACAGGGGGCAATCAGCCCCAGCATTTT. It is translated as CASGLTGGNQPQHF.

The V call is TRBV5-6, the J call TRBJ2-1, with 14 nucleotides matching TRBD2. This CDR3 is 15 amino acids long. Germline values: CDR1 SGHDT, CDR2 YYEEEE. The V and J ends lost 4 bases and 9 bases, in that order; junction bases with no gene match: 6. The CDR3 DNA sequence: TGTGCCAGCAGCCCGGGACTAGCGGGGGATGGTGAGCAGTTCTTC. This sequence encodes CASSPGLAGDGEQFF.

J is TRBJ2-1 and V is TRBV29-1; 8 nucleotides agree with TRBD1. From germline, CDR1 is SQVTM and CDR2 ANQGSEA. V trimming: 4 bases; J trimming: 7 bases; junction bases outside the gene matches: 12. The CDR3 totals 15 residues. The CDR3 nucleotides read TGCAGCGTTGCCGGACAGGGATCCTTAAGGAATGAGCAGTTCTTC. Translation gives CSVAGQGSLRNEQFF.

J is TRBJ2-1 and V is TRBV9; TRBD1 matches at 7 bases. CDR1 is SGDLS, CDR2 YYNGEE, per germline. This CDR3 spans 15 amino acids. Unmatched junction bases numbered 11, after V lost 4 bases and J lost 7 bases. The CDR3 here is CASSNLQGLGNEQFF. The CDR3 DNA is TGTGCCAGCAGCAACCTACAGGGGTTGGGGAATGAGCAGTTCTTC.

V usage is TRBV4-1 and J usage is TRBJ2-3; maybe TRBD2 (7 bases). This CDR3 comprises 15 residues. The germline V and J ends were trimmed by 7 bases and 3 bases, with 17 bases remaining between them. CDR1 and CDR2 from the germline V gene are MGHRA and YSYEKL. CDR3 bases: TGCGCCAGCACCCTTCGGGGGGCAGGGACAGATACGCAGTATTTT. Protein: CASTLRGAGTDTQYF.

This clone was picked up one time. V gene TRBV7-3 combines with J gene TRBJ2-1, with 11 bases identical to TRBD2. The ends lost 4 bases at V and 4 bases at J; junction bases unmatched: 3. CDR3 length: 15 amino acids. CDR1 is SGHTA and CDR2 is FQGTGA in the germline V gene. CDR3 sequence (DNA): TGTGCCAGCAGCTCACTAGCGGGAGAGTACAATGAGCAGTTCTTC. Its protein product is CASSSLAGEYNEQFF.